This T cell receptor (beta chain) came from a study of early T cells in non-severe SARS-CoV-2 infection. Study-level information: Unsorted whole blood bulk RNA was sequenced, with unpaired chains. Notes on the study in general: Private and CD4 specificities were missed by VDJdb matching, which favored anti-spike CD8 responses.

This CDR3 is built from 16 residues. Germline-derived CDR1 and CDR2 are LGHDT and YNNKEL (reference sequence). The V end lost 1 base, the J end lost 2 bases, and 14 bases lay between the germline ends. Individual cDNA molecules each received unique molecular identifiers attached to them. TCRdb re-called the 5' RACE reads with MiXCR, one entry per CDR3 protein. This table has fewer than 80,000 distinct CDR3 sequences, approximately 10% appearing once. This clonotype was counted only a few times. Its cognate antigen is unknown. The material sequenced was whole blood, taken at baseline. J is TRBJ2-5 and V is TRBV3-1; D is perhaps TRBD1 (5 bases). This sequence was found in an adult who was a healthcare worker with PCR-confirmed SARS-CoV-2 infection or an uninfected control (not recorded which). The CDR3 DNA reads as TGTGCCAGCAGCCAAGGTCGACAGCGAGGACAAGAGACCCAGTACTTC. Its protein product is CASSQGRQRGQETQYF.